In this sample, the clone carrying this T cell receptor beta chain turned up many times. Its cognate antigen is unknown. About 540 ng RNA was reverse transcribed with alpha and beta constant-region primers. Each of the alpha and beta chains got its own library through chain-specific third strand synthesis with indices. A single primer pair per chain amplified all rearrangements, with per-molecule barcodes. TCRdb fed the 5' RACE reads into MiXCR, producing one record per CDR3 protein. The data contain some 20,000 distinct CDR3 sequences, about 9% of them singletons. The data originate from a study of HIV-infected patients and healthy controls. Study-level findings and limits: MAIT alpha-chain CDR3s were frequent in healthy controls, depleted in HIV+. Compared with healthy controls, HIV-infected patients showed less CDR3 sharing between individuals. Only sixteen HIV-infected individuals were processed, a major limit on how widely findings apply.

All unsorted peripheral T cells were captured because whole blood was used without fractionation. Germline lookup yields CDR1 SGHRS and CDR2 YFSETQ. Trimming took off 4 bases at V and 4 bases at J, with 18 bases between the two ends. This CDR3 has 16 amino acids. The sequence derives from an adult in good health. The chain combines TRBV5-1 with TRBJ2-1, with D maybe TRBD2 (5 bases). Sample: blood. CDR3 residues: CASSPRERSVYNEQFF. The CDR3 coding sequence is TGCGCCAGCAGCCCCCGCGAGCGGAGCGTATACAATGAGCAGTTCTTC.